Below, one TCR beta chain is given with its context. Its target is unknown. Together with a sample-barcoded 5' primer, a J-beta primer mix was included in a second PCR lasting about 6 to 11 cycles. TCRdb ran MiXCR on the 5' RACE reads and lists one entry per CDR3 protein. The repertoire has about 1,500,000 distinct CDR3 sequences, roughly 40% of them found once; the top ten carry 7.9%. The CDR3 length is 16 residues. The entry originates in a study of blood T cells in healthy people across ages. At least 5.5 micrograms of total RNA were extracted per sample. Notes on the study in general: Higher diversity, along with more naive CD4+ cells, distinguished long-lived donors from aged donors.

The TCR originated in a woman between 18 and 29 years old in good health. The rearrangement uses TRBV21-1 and TRBJ2-6; no check of the table's D call, TRBD1, against the DNA was made. TRBV21-1 is noted as a pseudogene. Specimen: blood. The CDR3 region has the DNA TGTGCCAGCAGTAGACCTGGGACAGCCGGGGCCAACGTCCTGACTTTC. Its translation: CASSRPGTAGANVLTF.